This TCR beta chain originates from a study of tumor and adjacent non-tumor tissue in lung cancer. Across the whole study: Each sample yielded approximately 4 million productive TCRbeta reads on average. Regarding the study as a whole: TCR diversity was significantly greater in tumor than normal lung tissue. In normal lung, the top 100 clones were significantly more dominant than in tumor. Patients with more diverse tumor TCRs had worse survival.

TCRbeta libraries were built with three rounds of nested PCR, modified from ARM-PCR. TCRdb re-derived calls from the multiplex PCR reads in MiXCR, one entry per CDR3 protein. In the table there are about 76,000 distinct CDR3 sequences, about 82% of which are singletons. Germline V lookup: CDR1 DFQATT, CDR2 SNEGSKA (reference sequence). The length of the CDR3 is 16 residues. Between the trimmed V and J ends, which lost 0 bases and 4 bases, there was a span of 15 bases. RNA was extracted from bulk tissue without any cell sorting. This non-tumor lung sample came from over 3 cm beyond the tumor edge. This clonotype has ten or more counts. Its antigen is not identified.

The TCR originated in a man aged 60 to 69 with non-small cell lung cancer. The chain combines TRBV20-1 with TRBJ2-2; weak D call: TRBD1 (6 bases). The sequencing input was distant non-tumor lung tissue. The CDR3 spells CSARDPTGMATGELFF. In DNA, the CDR3 is TGCAGTGCTAGAGACCCAACAGGGATGGCCACCGGGGAGCTGTTTTTT.